The clone carrying this TCR beta chain was observed a single time. Its specificity is unknown. The data derive from a study of T cell repertoires in cytomegalovirus infection. The wider study: Used in the study were CMV epitopes, some recently identified and HLA-C-restricted, others well-studied and HLA-B-restricted. Signatures in public TCR beta sequences pointed to both CMV infection and matching HLA type. Findings and caveats of the study: Ex vivo, HLA-C-restricted CMV-specific TCR beta clonotypes prevailed over the rest of the response. Cumulative frequency (of public TCR beta family members) identified carriers of CMV plus the relevant HLA.

TCRdb called the reads again in MiXCR, with one record for every CDR3 protein. The sample lists some 38,000 distinct CDR3 sequences; roughly half were seen once. V was trimmed by 1 base and J by 7 bases, leaving 13 bases between them. Germline V lookup: CDR1 MDHEN, CDR2 SYDVKM. The CDR3 runs 15 residues. Sequencing was performed on CD8+ T cells from cultured PBMCs, taken from culture after CMV antigen stimulation. The receptor's source is a human donor in good health (CMV status not recorded). Some clones in this sample may be carry-over from other donors' samples. The chain carries TRBV28 and TRBJ1-4; tentatively, D is TRBD1 (5 bases). The CDR3 here is CASSLFFGAVEKLFF. The CDR3 DNA is TGTGCCAGCAGTTTATTCTTCGGGGCAGTTGAAAAACTGTTTTTT. Together with reference TRBV28 and TRBJ1-4, the CDR3 gives the full variable domain: DVKVTQSSRYLVKRTGEKVFLECVQDMDHENMFWYRQDPGLGLRLIYFSYDVKMKEKGDIPEGYSVSREKKERFSLILESASTNQTSMYLCASSLFFGAVEKLFFGSGTQLSVL.